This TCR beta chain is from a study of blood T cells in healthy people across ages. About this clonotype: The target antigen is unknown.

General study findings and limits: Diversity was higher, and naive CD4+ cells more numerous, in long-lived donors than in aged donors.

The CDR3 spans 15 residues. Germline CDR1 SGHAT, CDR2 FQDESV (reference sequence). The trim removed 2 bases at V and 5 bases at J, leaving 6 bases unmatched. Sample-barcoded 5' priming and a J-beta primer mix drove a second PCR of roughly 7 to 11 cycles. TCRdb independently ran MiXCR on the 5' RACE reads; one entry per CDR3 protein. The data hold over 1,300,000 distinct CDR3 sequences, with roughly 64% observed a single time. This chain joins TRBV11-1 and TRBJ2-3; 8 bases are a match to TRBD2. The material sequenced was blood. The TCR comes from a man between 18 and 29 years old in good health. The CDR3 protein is CASSLRVAGLDTQYF. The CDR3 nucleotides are TGTGCCAGCAGCTTACGGGTAGCGGGGTTAGATACGCAGTATTTT.